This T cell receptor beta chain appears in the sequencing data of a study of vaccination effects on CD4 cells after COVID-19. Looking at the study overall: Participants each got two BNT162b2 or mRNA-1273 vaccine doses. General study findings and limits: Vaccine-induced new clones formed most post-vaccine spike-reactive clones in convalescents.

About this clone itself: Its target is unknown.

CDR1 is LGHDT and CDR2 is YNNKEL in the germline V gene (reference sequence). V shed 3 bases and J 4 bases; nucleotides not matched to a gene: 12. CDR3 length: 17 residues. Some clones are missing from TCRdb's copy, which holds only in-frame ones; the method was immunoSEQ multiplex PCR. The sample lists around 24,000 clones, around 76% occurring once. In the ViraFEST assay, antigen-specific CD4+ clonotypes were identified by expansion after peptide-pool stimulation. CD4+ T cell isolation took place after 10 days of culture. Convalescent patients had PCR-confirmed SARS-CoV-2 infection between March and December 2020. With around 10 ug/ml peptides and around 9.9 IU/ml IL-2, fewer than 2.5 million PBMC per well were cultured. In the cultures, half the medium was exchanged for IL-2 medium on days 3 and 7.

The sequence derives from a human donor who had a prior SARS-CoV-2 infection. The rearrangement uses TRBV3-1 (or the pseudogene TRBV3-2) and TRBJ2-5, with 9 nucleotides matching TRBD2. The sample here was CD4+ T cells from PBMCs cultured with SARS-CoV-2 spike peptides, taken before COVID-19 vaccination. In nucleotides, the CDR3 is TGTGCCAGCAGCCACCCCCATTTAGCGGGAGTAGGAGAGACCCAGTACTTC. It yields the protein CASSHPHLAGVGETQYF.